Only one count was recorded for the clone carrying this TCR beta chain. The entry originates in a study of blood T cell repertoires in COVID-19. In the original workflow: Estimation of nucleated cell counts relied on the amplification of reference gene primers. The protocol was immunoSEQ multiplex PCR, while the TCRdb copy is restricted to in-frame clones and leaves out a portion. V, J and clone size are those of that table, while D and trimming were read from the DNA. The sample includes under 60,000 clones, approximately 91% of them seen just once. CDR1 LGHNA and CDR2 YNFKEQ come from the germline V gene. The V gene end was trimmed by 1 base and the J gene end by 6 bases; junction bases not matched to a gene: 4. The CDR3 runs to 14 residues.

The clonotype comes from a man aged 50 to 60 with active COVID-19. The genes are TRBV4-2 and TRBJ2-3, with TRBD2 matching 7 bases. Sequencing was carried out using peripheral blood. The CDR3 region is CASSQGLARDTQYF. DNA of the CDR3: TGTGCCAGCAGCCAAGGACTAGCAAGGGATACGCAGTATTTT.